These 12 T cell receptor beta chains share one sample of origin, sequenced in a study of T cells in localized non-small cell lung cancer. Method: immunoSEQ multiplex PCR; TCRdb's copy keeps in-frame clones and lacks some. The table records 15,000 to 20,000 clones, 90% of them present only once. The source was peripheral blood mononuclear cells, collected before any cancer treatment. The receptors originated from a woman aged 40 to 75 with stage III lung adenocarcinoma.

This clone was seen only once. The V and J genes are TRBV19 and TRBJ1-5, with D unresolved. CDR1 and CDR2 from the germline V gene are LNHDA and SQIVND (reference sequence). This CDR3 is 15 amino acids long. Trimming cost V 4 bases and J 6 bases, with 16 bases left between them. DNA of the CDR3: TGTGCCAGTAGTACCACGAGGGCAGGTGCTCAGCCCCAGCATTTT. As protein: CASSTTRAGAQPQHF.

The V and J genes are TRBV7-2 and TRBJ1-1; D is uncertain. The CDR3 covers 13 residues. Trimming took off 0 bases at V and 5 bases at J, with 7 bases between the two ends. Germline V gives CDR1 SGHTA, CDR2 FQGNSA. CDR3 coding DNA: TGTGCCAGCAGCTTAGCGAAGGGAACTGAAGCTTTCTTT. Translating it yields CASSLAKGTEAFF.

The rearrangement uses TRBV11-1 and TRBJ1-6, with a possible D match to TRBD1 (6 bases). The CDR3 totals 16 residues. V was cut by 2 bases and J by 5 bases, with 13 bases left in between. Germline V lookup: CDR1 SGHAT, CDR2 FQDESV (reference sequence). Here the CDR3 reads CASSLNGGRDNSPLHF. For the CDR3, the DNA is TGTGCCAGCAGCTTAAACGGGGGGCGAGATAATTCACCCCTCCACTTT.

The chain joins TRBV28 to TRBJ2-1, with D perhaps matching TRBD1 or TRBD2 (6 bases each). Per germline, CDR1 MDHEN and CDR2 SYDVKM. V was trimmed by 11 bases and J by 6 bases, leaving 20 bases between them. CDR3 length equals 14 residues. As DNA, the CDR3 is TGTGCCGTGACTCGGGGGCGCATGGCCAATGAGCAGTTCTTC. This translates into CAVTRGRMANEQFF.

The CDR3 coding sequence is TGCGCCAGCAGCTTGGGCGGCGGGGTGCAAGAGACCCAGTACTTC. Translating it yields CASSLGGGVQETQYF. This rearrangement joins TRBV5-1 to TRBJ2-5; D might be TRBD2 (6 bases). From germline, CDR1 is SGHRS and CDR2 YFSETQ. The V gene lost 0 bases and the J gene lost 2 bases, with 11 bases spanning the gap. The CDR3 length is 15 residues.

The V gene is TRBV4-2, the J gene TRBJ1-2; unclear D gene. CDR3 length equals 15 residues. The V gene lost 1 base and the J gene lost 0 bases, with 9 bases spanning the gap. Germline loops: CDR1 LGHNA, CDR2 YNFKEQ. The CDR3 DNA follows: TGTGCCAGCAGCCAAGGGGAGGAAGCTAACTATGGCTACACCTTC. It specifies CASSQGEEANYGYTF.

The chain couples TRBV7-2 to TRBJ1-2; D is undetermined. The germline CDR1 and CDR2 sequences are SGHTA and FQGNSA. Trimming shortened V by 2 bases and J by 3 bases, and 7 bases separated the two germline ends. CDR3 length: 13 amino acids. In DNA, the CDR3 is TGTGCCAGCAGCTTAAACAACGACTATGGCTACACCTTC. Its translation is CASSLNNDYGYTF.

The chain carries TRBV28 and TRBJ1-5, with 7 nucleotides matching TRBD1. After removal of 1 base from V and 6 bases from J, the junction contained 9 bases not matched to a gene. The germline gives CDR1 MDHEN, CDR2 SYDVKM. This CDR3 comprises 16 residues. Here the CDR3 DNA reads TGTGCCAGCAGTTTATTGGGCCGCAGGGGGTCTCAGCCCCAGCATTTT. It encodes CASSLLGRRGSQPQHF.

DNA for the CDR3: TGTGCCTGGAGTTTACACACCGGGGAGCTGTTTTTT. Protein sequence: CAWSLHTGELFF. The rearrangement uses TRBV30 and TRBJ2-2; D remains ambiguous. Trimming took off 2 bases at V and 3 bases at J, with 4 bases between the two ends. Germline-derived CDR1 and CDR2 are GTSNPN and SVGIG (reference sequence). The CDR3 runs to 12 residues.

The count of this clone is one. The chain links TRBV9 to TRBJ1-3, with unresolved D. V gave up 0 bases and J gave up 4 bases, with 8 bases separating them. Germline lookup yields CDR1 SGDLS and CDR2 YYNGEE. CDR3 length: 14 residues. CDR3 DNA: TGTGCCAGCAGCGTAGAGGCGGGAGGAAACACCATATATTTT. Translated, it gives CASSVEAGGNTIYF.

The DNA of the CDR3 is TGTGCCAGCAGCTTGAGGGGGAACTATGGCTACACCTTC. Protein sequence: CASSLRGNYGYTF. The J gene is TRBJ1-2, the V gene TRBV5-6; tentative D call: TRBD1 (6 bases). The CDR3 length is 13 residues. Trimming left V 1 base short and J 2 bases short, with 6 bases between. Germline CDR1 and CDR2: SGHDT and YYEEEE.

V gene TRBV19 combines with J gene TRBJ2-1, with D perhaps TRBD1 (6 bases). Germline assignment: CDR1 LNHDA and CDR2 SQIVND (reference sequence). Trimming stripped 3 bases from V and 7 bases from J, with 16 bases between. The CDR3 sequence is 15 residues long. CDR3 sequence: CASSIFQGPENEQFF. The CDR3 DNA reads as TGTGCCAGTAGTATTTTCCAGGGGCCGGAGAATGAGCAGTTCTTC.